These 26 T cell receptor beta chains were all obtained from the same sample, sequenced in a study of T cell repertoires in aging, cancer and after chemotherapy. TRB rearrangements spanning V, D and J were amplified using mixed TRB-A/B primers. TCRdb re-called the multiplex PCR reads through MiXCR, storing one row per CDR3 protein. The data show around 10,000 distinct CDR3 sequences, 32% seen once. Peripheral blood genomic DNA, not sorted cells or RNA, was the template. The sequencing sample was made of blood. Receptors were obtained from a human donor in good health. The donor label of this sample is uncertain.

This clonotype was recorded a few times. The V call is TRBV5-6, the J call TRBJ2-7, with 7 bases identical to TRBD1. Looked up from germline, CDR1 is SGHDT and CDR2 is YYEEEE. CDR3 size: 13 residues. J was trimmed by 3 bases and V by 4 bases; bases with no gene match: 4. The CDR3 DNA is TGTGCCAGCAGCCCAGGGGGTAGCTACGAGCAGTACTTC. Translation: CASSPGGSYEQYF.

This clonotype was detected a few times. The rearrangement uses TRBV27 and TRBJ1-1; a possible D gene is TRBD1 (5 bases). From germline, CDR1 is MNHEY and CDR2 SMNVEV (reference sequence). The V gene lost 2 bases and the J gene lost 4 bases, with 8 bases spanning the gap. This CDR3 has 13 residues. CDR3 loop: CASSLGGVTEAFF. CDR3 in DNA: TGTGCCAGCAGTTTAGGAGGGGTCACTGAAGCTTTCTTT.

This rearrangement joins TRBV6-5 to TRBJ2-7; D not certain. CDR1 and CDR2 from the germline V gene are MNHEY and SVGAGI. The V gene lost 4 bases and the J gene lost 1 base, with 8 bases spanning the gap. This CDR3 is 13 amino acids long. CDR3 sequence (DNA): TGTGCCAGCAGTTTGTTGGTATCCTACGAGCAGTACTTC. This translates into CASSLLVSYEQYF.

This clonotype is judged medium-sized. V usage is TRBV6-4 and J usage is TRBJ2-2, with 10 bases identical to TRBD2. The V segment lost 0 bases and the J segment 6 bases; nucleotides outside the gene matches: 1. The CDR3 sequence is 15 residues long. Germline V gene data show CDR1 as MRHNA and CDR2 as SNTAGT. CDR3 in DNA: TGTGCCAGCAGTGACTCAGCGGGGGGGCCCGGGGAGCTGTTTTTT. Translating it yields CASSDSAGGPGELFF.

This clonotype is deemed medium-sized. CDR3 sequence reads: CSAKRSYNEQFF. The CDR3 DNA follows: TGCAGTGCTAAAAGAAGCTACAATGAGCAGTTCTTC. This chain connects TRBV20-1 to TRBJ2-1; no reliable D call. The CDR3 runs 12 residues. The germline V and J ends were trimmed by 4 bases and 3 bases, with 7 bases remaining between them. CDR1 and CDR2 (germline): DFQATT, SNEGSKA (reference sequence).

This clonotype has just a few counts. V gene TRBV19 combines with J gene TRBJ2-1; TRBD1 agrees at 10 bases. CDR3 length: 13 amino acids. The V segment lost 10 bases and the J segment 10 bases; nucleotides outside the gene matches: 10. Germline lookup yields CDR1 LNHDA and CDR2 SQIVND (reference sequence). CDR3 nucleotides: TGTGCCACGGGACAGGGGTTTGTCTGGGAGCAGTTCTTC. It yields the protein CATGQGFVWEQFF.

The rearrangement joins TRBV6-1 to TRBJ1-1; 9 nucleotides match TRBD1. Per the germline V gene, CDR1 is MNHNS and CDR2 is SASEGT. The CDR3 contains 15 residues. J was trimmed by 2 bases and V by 8 bases; bases with no gene match: 9. The CDR3 DNA is TGTGCCAGCGGGACAGGGTTTCTCAAAAACACTGAAGCTTTCTTT. Translated, it gives CASGTGFLKNTEAFF.

This clonotype is judged medium-sized. This sequence joins TRBV29-1 and TRBJ2-5, with TRBD1 as a possible D gene (6 bases). From germline, CDR1 is SQVTM and CDR2 ANQGSEA. CDR3 length: 15 residues. The germline V and J ends were trimmed by 4 bases and 5 bases, with 20 bases remaining between them. The CDR3 sequence is CSVVALKQGWETQYF. As DNA, the CDR3 is TGCAGCGTTGTGGCCCTAAAACAGGGTTGGGAGACCCAGTACTTC. Full variable domain (rest looked up from reference TRBV29-1 and TRBJ2-5): SAVISQKPSRDICQRGTSLTIQCQVDSQVTMMFWYRQQPGQSLTLIATANQGSEATYESGFVIDKFPISRPNLTFSTLTVSNMSPEDSSIYLCSVVALKQGWETQYFGPGTRLLVL.

This clonotype was picked up a small number of times. The V call is TRBV6-2 or TRBV6-3, the J call TRBJ2-1, with TRBD2 identical over 8 bases. Germline V gene sequence: CDR1 MNHEY, CDR2 SVGEGT. J gave up 4 bases and V 0 bases, and 8 bases lay outside the gene matches. This CDR3 region has 17 residues. In nucleotides, the CDR3 is TGTGCCAGCAGTTACTCGAAGGTTGGCGGGAGGTACAATGAGCAGTTCTTC. Protein product: CASSYSKVGGRYNEQFF.

The chain is built from TRBV30 and TRBJ2-3, with TRBD2 matching 15 bases. The CDR3 is 17 amino acids. J gave up 5 bases and V 0 bases, and 6 bases lay outside the gene matches. Germline CDR1 GTSNPN, CDR2 SVGIG (reference sequence). CDR3 nucleotides: TGTGCCTGGAGTGTATCTGGGACTAGCGGGGGGTTAGATACGCAGTATTTT. It encodes CAWSVSGTSGGLDTQYF.

In this sample, this clonotype turned up a few times. The genes are TRBV14 and TRBJ2-1; 9 bases align to TRBD1. Trimming took 2 bases from V and 3 from J; bases not matched to a gene: 17. Germline V CDR1 and CDR2: SGHDN, FVKESK. There are 20 residues in the CDR3. CDR3 sequence: CASSQLQRTGALENYNEQFF. For the CDR3, the DNA is TGTGCCAGCAGCCAACTACAGCGGACAGGGGCCCTAGAAAACTACAATGAGCAGTTCTTC.

V and J are TRBV6-5 and TRBJ2-2; D gene ambiguous. Trimming pared 8 bases from V and 9 bases from J, leaving 16 bases between. CDR1 and CDR2 from the germline V gene are MNHEY and SVGAGI. The CDR3 contains 13 residues. CDR3 bases: TGTGCCAGCCGAATAGGGATAGTTCGGGAGCTGTTTTTT. As protein: CASRIGIVRELFF.

V is TRBV6-1 and J is TRBJ1-2, with TRBD1 identical over 9 bases. CDR3 length: 16 amino acids. CDR1 is MNHNS, CDR2 SASEGT, per germline. Losses at the gene ends were 5 bases for V and 5 bases for J; bases not matched to a gene: 12. CDR3 sequence: CASSYRTGGARYGYTF. Written as DNA, the CDR3 is TGTGCCAGCAGTTATAGAACAGGGGGCGCAAGGTATGGCTACACCTTC.

This clonotype was detected a few times. This sequence joins TRBV6-5 and TRBJ1-6; 7 positions match TRBD1. Germline lookup yields CDR1 MNHEY and CDR2 SVGAGI. This CDR3 is 15 amino acids long. V lost 7 bases and J lost 9; bases outside the gene matches: 12. The chain's CDR3 is CASIAGGQRSSPLHF. CDR3 bases: TGTGCCAGCATCGCAGGGGGACAGAGAAGTTCACCCCTCCACTTT.

This clonotype was counted between two and nine times. The chain carries TRBV5-5 and TRBJ1-1; D gene unclear. CDR1 and CDR2 from the germline V gene are SGHKS and YYEKEE (reference sequence). The CDR3 has 18 amino acids. The ends were cut back, 4 bases at V and 5 bases at J, with 27 bases in the middle. In DNA, the CDR3 is TGTGCCAGCAGCCCCCGAGGTAGCGGCCCTACAGCCTTGACTGAAGCTTTCTTT. Translation: CASSPRGSGPTALTEAFF.

This chain uses TRBV20-1 with TRBJ1-2, with D perhaps TRBD1 (6 bases). CDR1 and CDR2 from the germline V gene are DFQATT and SNEGSKA (reference sequence). The CDR3 length is 13 residues. V was clipped by 3 bases and J by 5 bases, with 13 bases between them. The CDR3 bases are TGCAGTGCTAGCCCAGGGGCCCCATATGGCTACACCTTC. It encodes CSASPGAPYGYTF.

The chain couples TRBV14 to TRBJ1-5, with 7 bases identical to TRBD1. The germline gives CDR1 SGHDN, CDR2 FVKESK. Trimming removed 1 base from V and 5 bases from J; junction bases left unmatched: 2. This CDR3 contains 14 residues. The CDR3 spells CASSQGGTDQPQHF. The CDR3, as DNA: TGTGCCAGCAGCCAAGGGGGGACAGATCAGCCCCAGCATTTT.

The V call is TRBV6-5, the J call TRBJ2-1; tentatively, D is TRBD1 (6 bases). V was pared by 5 bases and J by 7 bases, with 12 bases between. Germline CDR1 reads MNHEY; CDR2 reads SVGAGI. This CDR3 has 13 residues. The CDR3 DNA is TGTGCCAGCAGTGAAGCGGACAGTAATGAGCAGTTCTTC. It translates to CASSEADSNEQFF.

This clonotype counts as medium-sized. This CDR3 reads CASSPAQSYNEQFF. In DNA form, the CDR3 reads TGTGCCAGCAGCCCCGCCCAGTCCTACAATGAGCAGTTCTTC. This chain joins TRBV11-1 and TRBJ2-1; D gene unclear. V was cut by 5 bases and J by 1 base, with 9 bases left in between. From germline, CDR1 is SGHAT and CDR2 FQDESV (reference sequence). The CDR3 consists of 14 residues. The whole variable domain, filled in from reference TRBV11-1 and TRBJ2-1, reads EAEVAQSPRYKITEKSQAVAFWCDPISGHATLYWYRQILGQGPELLVQFQDESVVDDSQLPKDRFSAERLKGVDSTLKIQPAELGDSAMYLCASSPAQSYNEQFFGPGTRLTVL.

The CDR3 protein is CASSYYRQGANEKLFF. The CDR3 DNA reads TGTGCCAGCTCATACTACCGACAGGGCGCAAATGAAAAACTGTTTTTT. The genes are TRBV18 and TRBJ1-4; TRBD1 matches 7 bases. Trimming took 5 bases from V and 5 from J; bases not matched to a gene: 11. Germline values: CDR1 KGHSH, CDR2 LQKENI. CDR3 length equals 16 residues.

This clonotype was seen more than once but under ten times. V and J are TRBV18 and TRBJ2-7; 10 bases align to TRBD2. The germline V gene has CDR1 KGHSH and CDR2 LQKENI. The V gene end was trimmed by 6 bases and the J gene end by 7 bases; junction bases not matched to a gene: 12. The CDR3 runs to 15 residues. CDR3 sequence (DNA): TGTGCCAGCTCGCCCGGACTAGCGGAGTTTAAAGAGCAGTACTTC. Translated, it gives CASSPGLAEFKEQYF.

The rearrangement links TRBV6-5 to TRBJ2-5; TRBD1 agrees at 7 bases. Germline V lookup: CDR1 MNHEY, CDR2 SVGAGI. The CDR3 is 15 amino acids. With 9 bases clipped from V and 5 bases from J, the junction kept 15 bases outside the gene matches. The CDR3 nucleotides read TGTGCCAGTTCCTGGACAGGCAAATTAGGGGAGACCCAGTACTTC. The encoded protein is CASSWTGKLGETQYF.

This chain joins TRBV4-2 and TRBJ1-1; D gene ambiguous. This CDR3 is 15 amino acids long. Germline-derived CDR1 and CDR2 are LGHNA and YNFKEQ. Trimming removed 0 bases from V and 1 base from J, with 9 bases in between. The CDR3: CASSQDTGGNTEAFF. Here the CDR3 DNA reads TGTGCCAGCAGCCAAGATACTGGAGGGAACACTGAAGCTTTCTTT.

Comment on this clonotype: The junction shows a germline mismatch at one end, possibly a read error. The gene calls are TRBV6-1 and TRBJ2-7, with D possibly being TRBD1 (6 bases). The germline V gene encodes CDR1 MNHNS and CDR2 SASEGT. This CDR3 is 13 amino acids long. The DNA for the CDR3 is TGTGCCAGCAGTTCCCGGGACAACTACAAGCAGTACTTC. This sequence encodes CASSSRDNYKQYF.

This clonotype was observed a few times. This chain joins TRBV12-3 or TRBV12-4 and TRBJ2-1; no definite D call. The CDR3 extends over 13 amino acids. Trimming removed 3 bases from V and 6 bases from J, with 9 bases in between. This chain's CDR3 is CASSFGLVNEQFF. The CDR3 DNA sequence: TGTGCCAGCAGTTTTGGCTTGGTCAATGAGCAGTTCTTC.

Concerning this clonotype itself: A much more abundant neighbour one base away suggests this may be a read error. The CDR3 region is CASSEVTGTEQFF. The CDR3 nucleotides read TGTGCCAGCAGCGAAGTAACAGGGACCGAGCAGTTCTTC. This chain links TRBV7-6 with TRBJ2-1; the D gene is possibly TRBD1 (6 bases). V was cut by 5 bases and J by 10 bases, with 15 bases left in between. Per germline, CDR1 SGHVS and CDR2 FNYEAQ. The CDR3 has 13 residues. The complete variable domain, with remaining parts taken from reference TRBV7-6 and TRBJ2-1, reads GAGVSQSPRYKVTKRGQDVALRCDPISGHVSLYWYRQALGQGPEFLTYFNYEAQQDKSGLPNDRFSAERPEGSISTLTIQRTEQRDSAMYRCASSEVTGTEQFFGPGTRLTVL.